The sequence of this T cell receptor beta chain was determined in a study of T cell responses to AZD1222 COVID-19 vaccine. Findings of the study overall: The peak T cell response came first, and repertoires were sampled only after it. Females outnumbered males among donors, who were mostly white British; clonal diversity was possibly underestimated. AZD1222 recipients seropositive at baseline numbered only five or six. The study found vaccine-associated CD4 TCRs spanning spike, dominant at 160-218 and 743-854.

Profiling relied on immunoSEQ multiplex PCR, and the TCRdb table lists in-frame clones only, not all of them. The table includes 130,000 or so clones, 85% to 95% detected once. Note on this clone: Antigen: not known.

V was pared by 0 bases and J by 10 bases, with 5 bases between. Germline V lookup: CDR1 SGDLS, CDR2 YYNGEE. The CDR3 runs 12 residues. The input for sequencing was peripheral blood, taken on day 0 of MenACWY control vaccination. The source is an adult in good health. This chain connects TRBV9 to TRBJ1-6; D is unresolved. CDR3 residues: CASSVAGSPLHF. CDR3 sequence (DNA): TGTGCCAGCAGCGTAGCGGGATCACCCCTCCACTTT.